This T cell receptor (beta chain) was recorded in a study of blood T cell repertoires in COVID-19. The overall study: The origin of the acute and convalescent COVID-19 samples was the United States, Italy and Spain. Sample material is recorded as cDNA or gDNA derived from T cells, B-cell-depleted T cells, or PBMCs.

How the authors handled the data: Quantification of nucleated cells was approximated via reference gene primer amplification. Measured with immunoSEQ multiplex PCR; TCRdb has only the in-frame clones, and not every one. That table is the source of V, J and clone size, and D and trimming were worked out from the DNA. There are about 350,000 clones in the sample; 88% occur only once, and 5.5% to 7.5% lies in the top ten. V was pared by 6 bases and J by 3 bases, with 2 bases of the junction left unmatched. The CDR3 has 14 amino acids. Germline V gene lookup returns CDR1 SGHDN and CDR2 FVKESK. Enrolled during active infection, Seattle patients were then followed longitudinally.

V is TRBV14 and J is TRBJ1-4; 9 bases are shared with TRBD1. The TCR was taken from a woman aged 70-85 years with COVID-19, enrolled during active disease. The sequencing sample was made of peripheral blood. The CDR3 loop is CASSGTGPNEKLFF. CDR3 nucleotide sequence: TGTGCCAGCAGTGGGACAGGGCCTAATGAAAAACTGTTTTTT.